There are a few counts of the clone carrying this T cell receptor beta chain. The target antigen is unknown. The data derive from a study of regulatory T cells in long-lasting Graves disease. Across the whole study: Persistent cases were those of Graves' disease that involved over 5 years of antithyroid drugs with positive TSH receptor antibodies. General observations from the study: Favored usage of TRBV28, TRBJ1-2 and TRBJ2-5 was recorded in persistent disease.

Germline V gene lookup returns CDR1 SGHRS and CDR2 YFSETQ. The V and J ends lost 0 bases and 10 bases respectively, with 11 bases between them. This CDR3 region has 13 residues. Stated time point: persistent/refractory GD, antithyroid drugs over 5 years with positive TRAb. Isolated PBMC RNA provided the starting material for the TCR library. Relying on iRepertoire HTBI primers and Arm-PCR of CDR3 regions, the team built TCR beta libraries. TCRdb re-called the multiplex PCR reads through MiXCR, storing one row per CDR3 protein. The sample has some 370,000 distinct CDR3 sequences; roughly 24% are singletons.

The V gene is TRBV5-1, the J gene TRBJ1-5; D remains ambiguous. The sequences come from peripheral blood mononuclear cells (PBMCs), collected when the disease was refractory, from a patient treated with antithyroid drugs. This receptor was taken from a woman aged 40 to 50 with Graves disease. CDR3 loop: CASSLVPGDPQHF. The CDR3 nucleotides are TGCGCCAGCAGCTTGGTACCGGGTGACCCCCAGCATTTT.